A single sample gave rise to the 15 T cell receptor beta chains below, sequenced in a study of T cells in Graves' hyperthyroidism and ophthalmopathy. It was RNA transcripts that yielded the amplified TCR beta CDR3 regions. HTBI primers drove first-round RT-PCR of the TCR CDR3. TCRdb reprocessed the multiplex PCR reads via MiXCR and lists one record per CDR3 protein. The sample contains about 160,000 distinct CDR3 sequences, about a tenth of which appear only once. Sequencing input: blood. These receptor sequences come from a woman younger than 35 with Graves' hyperthyroidism that later progressed to Graves' ophthalmopathy.

Concerning this clonotype: A much larger clone is a single base away; this may be a read error. Given the absence of the conserved phenylalanine or tryptophan at the CDR3 end, a read error is likely. The V call is TRBV18, the J call TRBJ2-5; no clear D. The germline gives CDR1 KGHSH, CDR2 LQKENI. The ends were cut back, 3 bases at V and 5 bases at J, with 7 bases in the middle. CDR3 length: 12 residues. The CDR3 sequence: CASSPVRETQYS. The CDR3 coding sequence is TGTGCCAGCTCACCTGTGAGGGAGACCCAGTACTCC.

This clonotype was observed many times. The CDR3 reads CASSLDRDNEQFF. The DNA of the CDR3 is TGTGCCAGCAGCTTAGACAGGGACAATGAGCAGTTCTTC. The J gene is TRBJ2-1, the V gene TRBV2; 7 positions agree with TRBD1. CDR3 length equals 13 residues. The V gene end was trimmed by 6 bases and the J gene end by 5 bases; junction bases not matched to a gene: 4. Germline CDR1 is SNHLY and CDR2 is FYNNEI. The variable domain in full, with the rest retrieved from reference TRBV2 and TRBJ2-1, is EPEVTQTPSHQVTQMGQEVILRCVPISNHLYFYWYRQILGQKVEFLVSFYNNEISEKSEIFDDQFSVERPDGSNFTLKIRSTKLEDSAMYFCASSLDRDNEQFFGPGTRLTVL.

Only a few counts were recorded for this clonotype. The V gene is TRBV4-1, the J gene TRBJ2-7; D gene ambiguous. Germline CDR1 is MGHRA and CDR2 is YSYEKL. The V and J ends lost 1 base and 1 base respectively, with 8 bases between them. This CDR3 region has 14 residues. CDR3 DNA: TGCGCCAGCAGCCAAGCGTGGGAATCCTACGAGCAGTACTTC. It specifies CASSQAWESYEQYF.

In its sample, this clonotype was seen many times. The chain is built from TRBV12-3 or TRBV12-4 and TRBJ2-7, with TRBD1 matching over 7 bases. V lost 8 bases and J lost 2; bases outside the gene matches: 6. This CDR3 is built from 13 residues. The CDR3 loop reads CASGTAPTYEQYF. The CDR3, as DNA: TGTGCCAGCGGGACAGCTCCGACCTACGAGCAGTACTTC.

The sample holds many counts of this clonotype. The chain links TRBV29-1 to TRBJ2-7; tentative D call: TRBD1 (6 bases). V lost 6 bases and J 2 bases, leaving 14 bases between the germline ends. Germline V CDR1 and CDR2: SQVTM, ANQGSEA. CDR3 length: 13 residues. Written as DNA, the CDR3 is TGCAGCGTATCGTCCCGGGACACCTACGAGCAGTACTTC. Translating gives CSVSSRDTYEQYF.

This clonotype has a count of ten or more. The gene calls are TRBV2 and TRBJ2-1; the D gene is possibly TRBD1 (5 bases). Trimming took off 6 bases at V and 0 bases at J, with 15 bases between the two ends. Germline V CDR1 and CDR2: SNHLY, FYNNEI. This CDR3 has 16 residues. CDR3 amino acids: CASRSIHDSSYNEQFF. For the CDR3, the DNA is TGTGCCAGCAGATCAATCCATGACAGCTCCTACAATGAGCAGTTCTTC.

This clonotype was counted many times. The gene calls are TRBV6-2 or TRBV6-3 and TRBJ2-1; TRBD2 aligns across 10 bases. Germline loops: CDR1 MNHEY, CDR2 SVGEGT. This CDR3 has 18 residues. V gave up 2 bases and J gave up 0 bases; unmatched junction bases: 7. This chain's CDR3 is CASSYGLAGESSYNEQFF. For the CDR3, the DNA is TGTGCCAGCAGTTACGGGCTAGCGGGAGAGAGCTCCTACAATGAGCAGTTCTTC.

This chain links TRBV5-1 with TRBJ2-7; D perhaps matches TRBD2 (6 bases). CDR1 is SGHRS and CDR2 is YFSETQ in the germline V gene. The CDR3 extends over 16 amino acids. V was pared by 1 base and J by 0 bases, with 14 bases between. This chain's CDR3 is CASSLLSSESSYEQYF. The CDR3, as DNA: TGCGCCAGCAGCTTGCTGTCTAGCGAGAGCTCCTACGAGCAGTACTTC.

This clonotype has ten or more counts. The J gene is TRBJ1-2, the V gene TRBV30, with no clear D. The ends were cut back, 8 bases at V and 4 bases at J, with 29 bases in the middle. The CDR3 loop spans 17 amino acids. Germline CDR1 GTSNPN, CDR2 SVGIG (reference sequence). CDR3 coding DNA: TGTGCCGCCAGGCCCATGAGCCCTGGGAGGGTAACCTATGGCTACACCTTC. Protein sequence: CAARPMSPGRVTYGYTF.

This clonotype showed up just a few times. The J gene is TRBJ2-6, the V gene TRBV7-8; D may be TRBD1 (6 bases). V was cut by 0 bases and J by 2 bases, with 17 bases left in between. The CDR3 is made up of 19 amino acids. Germline CDR1 reads SGHVS; CDR2 reads FQNEAQ. The CDR3 here is CASSLATQGGLTGANVLTF. In nucleotides, the CDR3 is TGTGCCAGCAGCTTAGCGACACAGGGTGGATTGACTGGGGCCAACGTCCTGACTTTC.

This clonotype was detected many times. The chain recombines TRBV18 with TRBJ1-1; no definite D call. Per germline, CDR1 KGHSH and CDR2 LQKENI. The V gene lost 4 bases and the J gene lost 5 bases, with 20 bases spanning the gap. The CDR3 loop spans 16 amino acids. CDR3: CASSRSSWEYSTEAFF. Written as DNA, the CDR3 is TGTGCCAGCTCACGGTCTAGTTGGGAGTACAGTACTGAAGCTTTCTTT.

This clonotype was found many times. The chain couples TRBV6-1 to TRBJ2-7; 10 nucleotides align to TRBD2. Losses at the gene ends were 7 bases for V and 4 bases for J; bases not matched to a gene: 7. Germline V lookup: CDR1 MNHNS, CDR2 SASEGT. CDR3 length: 14 residues. The CDR3 DNA sequence: TGTGCCAGCACGCCAACTAGCGGGATTTACGAGCAGTACTTC. Amino acids: CASTPTSGIYEQYF.

This clonotype occurred many times. The V call is TRBV10-3, the J call TRBJ1-5; 11 bases are shared with TRBD1. The trim removed 4 bases at V and 4 bases at J, leaving 3 bases unmatched. The CDR3 is 15 amino acids. Germline V gene data show CDR1 as ENHRY and CDR2 as SYGVKD. In DNA form, the CDR3 reads TGTGCCATCAGTGTGGGACAGGGGGAGAATCAGCCCCAGCATTTT. Protein sequence: CAISVGQGENQPQHF.

This clonotype was recorded at least ten times. This rearrangement joins TRBV11-3 to TRBJ2-1, with TRBD2 matching over 9 bases. This CDR3 comprises 16 residues. Trimming at V came to 1 base and at J to 5 bases, leaving 6 bases not matched to a gene. Germline CDR1 reads SGHNT; CDR2 reads YENEEA. The DNA of the CDR3 is TGTGCCAGCAGCTTAGTTCTAGCGGGAAAGCACAATGAGCAGTTCTTC. Protein: CASSLVLAGKHNEQFF.

This chain connects TRBV12-3 or TRBV12-4 to TRBJ2-5; 11 bases align to TRBD2. V lost 1 base and J lost 1; bases outside the gene matches: 11. CDR3 size: 19 residues. CDR3 residues: CASSLGASGGPRTQETQYF. Written as DNA, the CDR3 is TGTGCCAGCAGTTTAGGGGCTAGCGGGGGGCCAAGAACCCAAGAGACCCAGTACTTC.